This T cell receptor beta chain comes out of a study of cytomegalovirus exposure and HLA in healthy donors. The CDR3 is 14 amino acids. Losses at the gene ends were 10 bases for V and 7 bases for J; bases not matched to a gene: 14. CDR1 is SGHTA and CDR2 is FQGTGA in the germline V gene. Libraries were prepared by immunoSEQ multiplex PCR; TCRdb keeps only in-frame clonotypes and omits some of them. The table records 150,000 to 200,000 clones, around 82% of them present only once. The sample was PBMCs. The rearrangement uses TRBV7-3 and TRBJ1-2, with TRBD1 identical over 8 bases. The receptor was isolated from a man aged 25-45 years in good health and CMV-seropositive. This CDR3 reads CAMDREVWQVGYTF. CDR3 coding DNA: TGTGCCATGGACAGGGAGGTGTGGCAAGTTGGCTACACCTTC.